This TCR beta chain was identified during a study of blood T cell repertoires in COVID-19. Study overall: The analysed material was cDNA or gDNA that came from T cells, B-cell-depleted T cells, or PBMCs.

Assay used: immunoSEQ multiplex PCR; TCRdb lists only in-frame clones, some missing. The sample has about 120,000 clones; 65% to 90% are singletons. In germline, CDR1 is MNHEY, CDR2 SVGAGI. There are 15 residues in the CDR3. V was clipped by 7 bases and J by 2 bases, with 15 bases between them. The origin of this receptor is a woman of 80 years or more with acute or convalescent COVID-19. V is TRBV6-5 and J is TRBJ1-5, with a possible D match to TRBD1 (6 bases). Sequencing was done on a sample of peripheral blood. CDR3 region: CASIPENRGNQPQHF. CDR3 DNA sequence: TGTGCCAGCATTCCCGAAAACAGGGGCAATCAGCCCCAGCATTTT.